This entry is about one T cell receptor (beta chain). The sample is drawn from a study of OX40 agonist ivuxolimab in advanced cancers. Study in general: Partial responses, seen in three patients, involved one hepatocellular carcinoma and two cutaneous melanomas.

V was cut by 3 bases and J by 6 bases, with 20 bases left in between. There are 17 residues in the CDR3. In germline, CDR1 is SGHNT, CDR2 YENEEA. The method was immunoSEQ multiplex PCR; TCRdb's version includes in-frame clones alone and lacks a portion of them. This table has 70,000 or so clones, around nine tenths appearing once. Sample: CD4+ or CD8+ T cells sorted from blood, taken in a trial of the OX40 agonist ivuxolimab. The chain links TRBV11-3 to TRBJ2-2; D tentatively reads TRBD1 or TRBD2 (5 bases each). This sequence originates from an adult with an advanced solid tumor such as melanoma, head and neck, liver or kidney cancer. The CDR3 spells CASSLDRGPLRPGELFF. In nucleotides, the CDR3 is TGTGCCAGCAGCTTGGACCGGGGCCCATTACGCCCCGGGGAGCTGTTTTTT. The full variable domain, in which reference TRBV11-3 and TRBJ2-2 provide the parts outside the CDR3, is EAGVVQSPRYKIIEKKQPVAFWCNPISGHNTLYWYLQNLGQGPELLIRYENEEAVDDSQLPKDRFSAERLKGVDSTLKIQPAELGDSAVYLCASSLDRGPLRPGELFFGEGSRLTVL.